Below are 5 T cell receptor beta chains sequenced from a single sample in a study of human T cells and chemical hapten exposure. Time point indicated: patch test 3, about 24 weeks after DPC sensitization. The treatment is: therapeutic diphenylcyclopropenone sensitization with weekly scalp DPC. One entry per CDR3 protein results from TCRdb running MiXCR on the RACE reads. The repertoire has 150,000 to 200,000 distinct CDR3 sequences, 25% to 30% of them found once; the top ten carry around 2.3%. The sequenced sample was whole blood, obtained in connection with sensitization to the hapten diphenylcyclopropenone (DPC). Receptors originate from a woman aged 18 to 35 with alopecia areata. Some clones in this sample may be carry-over from other donors' samples.

The V and J genes are TRBV5-1 and TRBJ1-2; the match to TRBD1 covers 7 bases. Per the germline V gene, CDR1 is SGHRS and CDR2 is YFSETQ. This CDR3 is 13 amino acids long. The V segment lost 4 bases and the J segment 4 bases; nucleotides outside the gene matches: 4. The CDR3 nucleotides read TGCGCCAGCAGCGGGGGACAGACCTATGGCTACACCTTC. It yields the protein CASSGGQTYGYTF.

The CDR3 coding sequence is TGCGCCAGCAGCTCGGGACAGGGCGACGCTGAAGCTTTCTTT. It translates to CASSSGQGDAEAFF. J is TRBJ1-1 and V is TRBV5-1; 9 nucleotides match TRBD1. The CDR3 consists of 14 residues. The V gene's germline CDR1 is SGHRS and CDR2 YFSETQ. V lost 3 bases and J lost 6; bases outside the gene matches: 6.

This rearrangement joins TRBV4-1 to TRBJ1-4, with D maybe TRBD1 (5 bases). Trimming removed 1 base from V and 5 bases from J, with 11 bases in between. The CDR3 runs 15 residues. The germline V gene has CDR1 MGHRA and CDR2 YSYEKL. The CDR3 loop is CASSQVRGHNEKLFF. CDR3 in DNA: TGCGCCAGCAGCCAAGTGAGGGGCCACAATGAAAAACTGTTTTTT.

This clonotype was found a few times. The rearrangement joins TRBV6-2 or TRBV6-3 to TRBJ1-1; weak D call: TRBD1 (6 bases). The ends were cut back, 5 bases at V and 3 bases at J, with 16 bases in the middle. Germline CDR1 and CDR2: MNHEY and SVGEGT. CDR3 length equals 15 residues. The CDR3 here is CASSGGPLSYTEAFF. The CDR3, as DNA: TGTGCCAGCAGTGGGGGCCCTTTGAGCTACACTGAAGCTTTCTTT.

This clonotype was seen at least ten times. V and J are TRBV7-9 and TRBJ2-1; tentative D call: TRBD1 (6 bases). Germline V gene data show CDR1 as SEHNR and CDR2 as FQNEAQ (reference sequence). Deletions cut 5 bases from V and 0 bases from J, with 20 bases between. The length of the CDR3 is 18 residues. CDR3 bases: TGTGCCAGCAGCCCTGTGTCAGGGGCCATCAACTCCTACAATGAGCAGTTCTTC. Protein: CASSPVSGAINSYNEQFF.